The 27 T cell receptor beta chains below all came from one sample that was sequenced in a study of T cell repertoires in cytomegalovirus infection. For these TCRs, the target antigens are not known. Using its own MiXCR run on the reads, TCRdb lists one record per CDR3 protein. The repertoire holds a few hundred thousand distinct CDR3 sequences, roughly 34% seen once, with about 13% in the top ten. The specimen comprised cultured PBMCs, sampled from culture after CMV antigen stimulation. The source of these receptors is a human donor in good health (CMV status not recorded). Some clones in this sample may be carry-over from other donors' samples.

This clonotype was counted between two and nine times. This chain uses TRBV19 with TRBJ2-1, with 7 bases lining up with TRBD2. Germline trimming cut 6 bases from V and 0 bases from J; bases unmatched to any gene: 8. The CDR3 has 16 amino acids. Germline CDR1 reads LNHDA; CDR2 reads SQIVND (reference sequence). Written as DNA, the CDR3 is TGTGCCAGTAGCTCACTAGCGTCAAGCTCCTACAATGAGCAGTTCTTC. Its translation: CASSSLASSSYNEQFF.

In DNA, the CDR3 is TGTGCCAGCAGTGTCCGGATTGGGACCGGGGAGCTGTTTTTT. It specifies CASSVRIGTGELFF. The V and J genes are TRBV2 and TRBJ2-2; no clear D. CDR1 and CDR2 (germline): SNHLY, FYNNEI. The CDR3 is made up of 14 amino acids. V was shortened by 4 bases and J by 5 bases, with 11 bases between the two germline ends.

The chain couples TRBV7-6 to TRBJ1-6; perhaps TRBD1 as D (5 bases). Trimming took off 6 bases at V and 5 bases at J, with 11 bases between the two ends. The CDR3 extends over 14 amino acids. Looked up from germline, CDR1 is SGHVS and CDR2 is FNYEAQ. The CDR3 sequence is CASRTDSHNSPLHF. The CDR3 bases are TGTGCCAGCAGGACAGACAGTCATAATTCACCCCTCCACTTT. Full variable domain (outside the CDR3, taken from reference TRBV7-6 and TRBJ1-6): GAGVSQSPRYKVTKRGQDVALRCDPISGHVSLYWYRQALGQGPEFLTYFNYEAQQDKSGLPNDRFSAERPEGSISTLTIQRTEQRDSAMYRCASRTDSHNSPLHFGNGTRLTVT.

The chain uses TRBV6-2 or TRBV6-3 and TRBJ1-2; D gene unclear. The length of the CDR3 is 13 residues. The germline V gene has CDR1 MNHEY and CDR2 SVGEGT. The V and J ends lost 3 bases and 5 bases respectively, with 10 bases between them. The CDR3 sequence is CASSYGVVYGYTF. The CDR3 nucleotides are TGTGCCAGCAGTTATGGAGTGGTATATGGCTACACCTTC.

The V call is TRBV11-2, the J call TRBJ2-1; 12 bases are shared with TRBD1. The germline V gene has CDR1 SGHAT and CDR2 FQNNGV. This CDR3 comprises 19 residues. The V and J ends lost 6 bases and 0 bases, in that order; junction bases with no gene match: 12. CDR3 loop: CASRGTGTGGLSSYNEQFF. The DNA of the CDR3 is TGTGCCAGCAGGGGGACCGGGACAGGGGGCCTCAGCTCCTACAATGAGCAGTTCTTC.

This clonotype was counted a few times. This rearrangement joins TRBV11-1 to TRBJ2-7; a weak D match, TRBD2 (6 bases). The CDR3 covers 16 residues. Per germline, CDR1 SGHAT and CDR2 FQDESV (reference sequence). Trimming took 1 base from V and 6 from J, leaving 19 bases between them. The CDR3 spells CASSLVASRRGREQYF. The CDR3 region has the DNA TGTGCCAGCAGCTTAGTAGCGTCTAGGCGGGGACGCGAGCAGTACTTC.

The chain combines TRBV4-3 with TRBJ2-7, with a weak D call TRBD1 (5 bases). CDR1 and CDR2 from the germline V gene are LGHNA and YSLEER. The CDR3 extends over 15 amino acids. V shed 1 base and J shed 2 bases, with 12 bases lying between them. DNA for the CDR3: TGCGCCAGCAGCCAAGGATTGGCAGGGACCTACGAGCAGTACTTC. The encoded protein is CASSQGLAGTYEQYF.

CDR3 amino acids: CASSPGATMETQYF. Here the CDR3 DNA reads TGTGCCAGCTCACCGGGGGCCACCATGGAGACCCAGTACTTC. The V call is TRBV18, the J call TRBJ2-5; maybe TRBD1 (6 bases). V was shortened by 3 bases and J by 5 bases, with 13 bases between the two germline ends. CDR1 and CDR2 from the germline V gene are KGHSH and LQKENI. The CDR3 is made up of 14 amino acids.

The chain has TRBV18 and TRBJ2-5; 8 nucleotides match TRBD2. Per germline, CDR1 KGHSH and CDR2 LQKENI. The CDR3 runs 16 residues. With 3 bases clipped from V and 0 bases from J, the junction kept 6 bases outside the gene matches. This chain's CDR3 is CASSPLTGGYQETQYF. CDR3 nucleotides: TGTGCCAGCTCACCCTTGACGGGAGGGTACCAAGAGACCCAGTACTTC.

A word on this clonotype: One junction end does not reproduce the germline sequence, and a read error may be involved. This chain links TRBV6-1 with TRBJ2-5, with a tentative D call TRBD2 (5 bases). The CDR3 is made up of 15 amino acids. The germline V gene has CDR1 MNHNS and CDR2 SASEGT. This CDR3 reads CTSQPAQPGKETQYF. CDR3 DNA: TGTACCAGTCAGCCCGCCCAGCCGGGGAAGGAGACCCAGTACTTC.

The CDR3 here is CASSFPASYEQYF. The CDR3 DNA sequence: TGTGCCAGCAGCTTCCCAGCGTCCTACGAGCAGTACTTC. This chain uses TRBV7-9 with TRBJ2-7; no firm D call. From germline, CDR1 is SEHNR and CDR2 FQNEAQ (reference sequence). The V and J ends lost 3 bases and 1 base respectively, with 7 bases between them. The CDR3 runs to 13 residues.

The genes are TRBV12-3 or TRBV12-4 and TRBJ2-1; 11 nucleotides align to TRBD2. The CDR3 is made up of 16 amino acids. Trimming took 4 bases from V and 3 from J; bases not matched to a gene: 5. The CDR3 nucleotides read TGTGCCAGCAGTTCACACGGACTAGCGGGCTACAATGAGCAGTTCTTC. Translated, it gives CASSSHGLAGYNEQFF.

J is TRBJ2-1 and V is TRBV7-6, with 8 nucleotides matching TRBD2. Trimming took 1 base from V and 4 from J; bases not matched to a gene: 6. Germline values: CDR1 SGHVS, CDR2 FNYEAQ. There are 16 residues in the CDR3. This chain's CDR3 is CASSLEGGLAYNEQFF. The CDR3 DNA sequence: TGTGCCAGCAGCTTAGAAGGCGGACTAGCTTACAATGAGCAGTTCTTC. The full variable domain, rest sourced from reference TRBV7-6 and TRBJ2-1, is GAGVSQSPRYKVTKRGQDVALRCDPISGHVSLYWYRQALGQGPEFLTYFNYEAQQDKSGLPNDRFSAERPEGSISTLTIQRTEQRDSAMYRCASSLEGGLAYNEQFFGPGTRLTVL.

CDR3 in DNA: TGTGCCAGCAAATTGCCGCAGGGAGGATACGAGCAGTACTTC. Its protein product is CASKLPQGGYEQYF. This sequence joins TRBV28 and TRBJ2-7, with D perhaps matching TRBD2 (6 bases). CDR3 size: 14 residues. Germline CDR1 MDHEN, CDR2 SYDVKM. Trimming removed 7 bases from V and 4 bases from J, with 17 bases in between.

This clonotype was counted at least ten times. The chain uses TRBV12-3 or TRBV12-4 and TRBJ1-1; tentative D call: TRBD1 (5 bases). V gave up 6 bases and J gave up 1 base, with 15 bases separating them. This CDR3 region has 15 residues. Here the CDR3 reads CASSPKGVGNTEAFF. The DNA for the CDR3 is TGTGCCAGCAGCCCTAAAGGGGTTGGGAACACTGAAGCTTTCTTT.

This clonotype was found once. The chain couples TRBV19 to TRBJ2-5; D gene ambiguous. Trimming removed 7 bases at V and 4 bases at J, with 10 bases between. The CDR3 has 12 residues. From germline, CDR1 is LNHDA and CDR2 SQIVND (reference sequence). The CDR3: CASTGPGETQYF. The CDR3 DNA reads as TGTGCCAGTACCGGGCCCGGAGAGACCCAGTACTTC.

This clonotype was counted many times. The genes are TRBV11-2 and TRBJ2-5; no clear D. With 2 bases removed from V and 5 bases from J, the gap between germline ends came to 6 bases. The CDR3 spans 12 residues. Germline V gene lookup returns CDR1 SGHAT and CDR2 FQNNGV. CDR3 loop: CASSLTLETQYF. The CDR3 coding sequence is TGTGCCAGCAGCTTAACTCTGGAGACCCAGTACTTC.

The V call is TRBV29-1, the J call TRBJ1-1; D unclear. V dropped 2 bases and J dropped 4 bases, with 11 bases sitting between them. Germline CDR1 and CDR2: SQVTM and ANQGSEA. The CDR3 contains 13 residues. The chain's CDR3 is CSVELGIGTEAFF. DNA of the CDR3: TGCAGCGTTGAATTGGGTATCGGCACTGAAGCTTTCTTT.

This chain links TRBV7-6 with TRBJ2-3; 14 bases fit TRBD2. V lost 5 bases to trimming and J lost 4 bases; unmatched junction nucleotides: 5. The CDR3 spans 16 residues. Germline V gene lookup returns CDR1 SGHVS and CDR2 FNYEAQ. CDR3 loop: CASSPGLAGEADTQYF. The CDR3 DNA is TGTGCCAGCAGCCCGGGACTAGCGGGAGAGGCAGATACGCAGTATTTT.

The table lists this clonotype with a few counts. This chain uses TRBV11-2 with TRBJ2-3, with TRBD2 matching over 8 bases. Germline CDR1 is SGHAT and CDR2 is FQNNGV. V lost 3 bases to trimming and J lost 6 bases; unmatched junction nucleotides: 8. The CDR3 extends over 15 amino acids. The CDR3 DNA is TGTGCCAGCAGCTTTAGCGGGGCCGGGAGGGATACGCAGTATTTT. The encoded protein is CASSFSGAGRDTQYF.

V is TRBV6-5 and J is TRBJ2-1; a possible D gene is TRBD2 (5 bases). Germline values: CDR1 MNHEY, CDR2 SVGAGI. Trimming stripped 6 bases from V and 5 bases from J, with 11 bases between. CDR3 length: 13 residues. This chain's CDR3 is CASSPDSNNEQFF. As DNA, the CDR3 is TGTGCCAGCAGCCCGGACTCGAACAATGAGCAGTTCTTC.

The chain has TRBV19 and TRBJ2-1; 9 bases match TRBD2. The junction had 6 bases not matched to a gene; V was cut back by 8 bases and J by 4 bases. Per the germline V gene, CDR1 is LNHDA and CDR2 is SQIVND (reference sequence). The CDR3 has 14 amino acids. DNA of the CDR3: TGTGCCAGTCGGTTGACTAGCGGTTACAATGAGCAGTTCTTC. Protein product: CASRLTSGYNEQFF.

This clonotype is labeled as medium-sized. The chain joins TRBV12-3 or TRBV12-4 to TRBJ2-3, with 7 bases that match TRBD2. This CDR3 spans 15 amino acids. Germline trimming cut 6 bases from V and 0 bases from J; bases unmatched to any gene: 6. The CDR3 loop reads CASSTQRGSTDTQYF. DNA of the CDR3: TGTGCCAGCAGCACGCAGCGGGGCAGCACAGATACGCAGTATTTT.

By share of the sample, this clonotype is medium-sized. The chain recombines TRBV6-1 with TRBJ1-3; the D is unclear. CDR1 and CDR2 (germline): MNHNS, SASEGT. Trimming removed 7 bases at V and 0 bases at J, with 7 bases between. CDR3 length: 13 residues. The CDR3 coding sequence is TGTGCCAGCATGAGGAACTCTGGAAACACCATATATTTT. Residues: CASMRNSGNTIYF.

This clonotype was seen more than once but under ten times. This chain connects TRBV5-8 to TRBJ2-3; 7 bases agree with TRBD2. Trimming at V came to 4 bases and at J to 3 bases, leaving 5 bases not matched to a gene. The CDR3 loop spans 14 amino acids. Germline V gives CDR1 SGHTS, CDR2 YDEGEE. The DNA for the CDR3 is TGTGCCAGCAGCGCCGGACTAGGTACAGATACGCAGTATTTT. This gives the protein CASSAGLGTDTQYF.

This clonotype has more than one count but fewer than ten. The CDR3 loop reads CASSNLRTVRDNNEQFF. The CDR3 nucleotides are TGTGCCAGCAGTAATTTACGGACGGTCCGAGATAACAATGAGCAGTTCTTC. This chain uses TRBV6-2 or TRBV6-3 with TRBJ2-1; no clear D gene. Trimming took off 5 bases at V and 5 bases at J, with 22 bases between the two ends. Looked up from germline, CDR1 is MNHEY and CDR2 is SVGEGT. The CDR3 extends over 17 amino acids.

The table lists this clonotype with a few counts. This sequence joins TRBV6-5 and TRBJ2-7; 9 positions match TRBD1. The junction had 11 bases not matched to a gene; V was cut back by 6 bases and J by 5 bases. Germline V gives CDR1 MNHEY, CDR2 SVGAGI. This CDR3 spans 15 amino acids. Written as DNA, the CDR3 is TGTGCCAGCAGCCGACCGGGACAGGGTTTGCACGAGCAGTACGTC. It yields the protein CASSRPGQGLHEQYV.